Listed below are T cell receptor beta chains from one sample, sequenced in a study of blood T cells in healthy people across ages. TCRdb reprocessed the 5' RACE reads via MiXCR and lists one record per CDR3 protein. There are approximately 800,000 distinct CDR3 sequences in the sample; more than 20% occur only once, and 3.7% lies in the top ten. These data were likewise used in another study, on T cells of mothers and their children.

Sequencing used blood. Receptors originate from a boy aged 5-17 years in good health. Each CDR3 is given with its conserved first and last residue. The order of the fields is clone size, V gene, J gene, D gene, CDR3 protein, CDR3 DNA. D genes are given only for firm matches. Rows may omit the clone size; those that give it use once, few, many or a size class.

-	TRBV5-1	TRBJ1-1	-	CASSLLGIGQGAPTEAFF	TGCGCCAGCAGCTTGTTGGGGATCGGACAAGGGGCTCCGACTGAAGCTTTCTTT
-	TRBV7-9	TRBJ1-2	-	CASTPRGGESGYTF	TGTGCCAGCACACCAAGGGGGGGAGAGAGCGGCTACACCTTC
few	TRBV7-9	TRBJ2-7	TRBD2	CASSGRGLLSYEQYF	TGTGCCAGCAGCGGGAGGGGACTTCTCTCCTACGAGCAGTACTTC
-	TRBV6-5	TRBJ1-4	-	CASRPGLLEEKLFF	TGTGCCAGCAGACCAGGGTTGCTGGAAGAAAAACTGTTTTTT
few	TRBV7-9	TRBJ1-2	TRBD1	CASSLSRDRGVLGYTF	TGTGCCAGCAGCTTATCCAGGGACAGGGGGGTGCTTGGCTACACCTTC
-	TRBV7-2	TRBJ1-4	-	CASSHALGTSYEKLFF	TGTGCCAGCAGCCACGCGCTGGGGACATCATATGAAAAACTGTTTTTT
many	TRBV14	TRBJ2-1	-	CASSKTADIVNEQFF	TGTGCCAGCAGCAAGACAGCAGACATTGTAAATGAGCAGTTCTTC
-	TRBV6-5	TRBJ2-5	TRBD2	CASSDGAGVETQYF	TGTGCCAGCAGTGACGGGGCGGGGGTGGAGACCCAGTACTTC
few	TRBV12-3/TRBV12-4	TRBJ1-2	-	CASSLKGPEGYTF	TGTGCCAGCAGTTTAAAGGGCCCTGAAGGCTACACCTTC
many	TRBV18	TRBJ2-6	-	CATRGSGANVLTF	TGTGCCACTAGAGGGTCCGGGGCCAACGTCCTGACTTTC
few	TRBV7-9	TRBJ1-1	-	CASSFRTIEAFF	TGTGCCAGCAGCTTTCGGACCATTGAAGCTTTCTTT
many	TRBV30	TRBJ2-3	-	CAWRGGVADTQYF	TGTGCCTGGAGAGGGGGGGTTGCAGATACGCAGTATTTT
-	TRBV3-1	TRBJ2-1	-	CASSLVVGEKGQFF	TGTGCCAGCAGCCTGGTAGTGGGGGAAAAGGGGCAGTTCTTC
-	TRBV20-1	TRBJ2-1	-	CSASIPYVNEQFF	TGCAGTGCTAGTATCCCCTATGTCAATGAGCAGTTCTTC
-	TRBV7-8	TRBJ1-5	-	CASSSAPKGGLYQPQHF	TGTGCCAGCAGCTCTGCCCCCAAGGGGGGCTTATATCAGCCCCAGCATTTT
-	TRBV7-2	TRBJ1-1	-	CASSSRVRTETRTEAFF	TGTGCCAGCAGCAGCAGGGTGCGAACTGAAACGAGGACTGAAGCTTTCTTT
many	TRBV15	TRBJ1-4	-	CATSRGTELTNEKLFF	TGTGCCACCAGCAGGGGGACGGAACTAACTAATGAAAAACTGTTTTTT
-	TRBV20-1	TRBJ2-3	TRBD2	CSAPSNSGGALQDTQYF	TGCAGTGCTCCTTCTAATAGCGGGGGGGCCCTGCAAGATACGCAGTATTTT
few	TRBV20-1	TRBJ1-1	TRBD1	CSASRTGGVLEAFF	TGCAGTGCTAGCCGGACAGGGGGCGTACTTGAAGCTTTCTTT
few	TRBV20-1	TRBJ2-7	-	CSAMAVDLAYEQYF	TGCAGTGCTATGGCGGTAGACTTGGCCTACGAGCAGTACTTC
many	TRBV7-2	TRBJ2-5	-	CASSLGGLLGETQYF	TGTGCCAGCAGCTTAGGGGGACTTCTCGGAGAGACCCAGTACTTC
-	TRBV6-5	TRBJ1-4	-	CASSYATNEKLFF	TGTGCCAGCAGTTATGCAACTAATGAAAAACTGTTTTTT
-	TRBV20-1	TRBJ2-2	-	CSATGFTGELFF	TGCAGTGCTACAGGGTTTACCGGGGAGCTGTTTTTT
-	TRBV10-3	TRBJ2-4	TRBD1	CAISDRDRGRGWIQYF	TGTGCCATCAGTGACCGGGACAGGGGCCGGGGTTGGATTCAGTACTTC
-	TRBV4-1	TRBJ2-1	-	CASGPGGGNNEQFF	TGCGCCAGCGGACCAGGAGGAGGGAACAATGAGCAGTTCTTC
-	TRBV29-1	TRBJ2-1	TRBD2	CSALLAGGPLSYNEQFF	TGCAGCGCACTACTAGCGGGAGGGCCTTTGTCCTACAATGAGCAGTTCTTC
-	TRBV7-9	TRBJ2-3	TRBD2	CASSSTEAGVASHTQYF	TGTGCCAGCAGCTCCACTGAGGCGGGGGTTGCCTCACATACGCAGTATTTT
-	TRBV5-1	TRBJ1-4	-	CASSSSGGANEKLFF	TGCGCCAGCAGCTCTTCGGGGGGGGCTAATGAAAAACTGTTTTTT